The 2 T cell receptor beta chains presented below share a single source sample, sequenced in a study of regulatory T cells in long-lasting Graves disease. Arm-PCR with iRepertoire HTBI primers amplified the CDR3 regions for these TCR beta libraries. TCRdb analysed the multiplex PCR reads with MiXCR anew, one entry per CDR3 protein. The sample includes hundreds of thousands of distinct CDR3 sequences, roughly 15% of them seen just once. As for time point: newly diagnosed GD, antithyroid drugs for less than 3 months. Researchers made the TCR library from RNA that was extracted from PBMCs. This sample also belongs to another study, concerning T cells in Graves' hyperthyroidism and ophthalmopathy.

Sequencing was performed on peripheral blood mononuclear cells (PBMCs), taken at new diagnosis, from a patient treated with antithyroid drugs. These receptor sequences come from a woman in her 30s with Graves disease.

This clonotype occurred a few times. The chain uses TRBV7-2 and TRBJ1-6; perhaps TRBD1 as D (5 bases). The CDR3 spans 15 residues. V was pared by 10 bases and J by 7 bases, with 20 bases between. Germline V gene data show CDR1 as SGHTA and CDR2 as FQGNSA. CDR3 nucleotides: TGTGCCACCAGGAGGGGAAGGGATCAAAATTCACCCCTCCACTTT. This codes for CATRRGRDQNSPLHF.

The table lists this clonotype with many counts. The rearrangement links TRBV20-1 to TRBJ1-5; D is possibly TRBD1 (6 bases). CDR1 and CDR2 (germline): DFQATT, SNEGSKA (reference sequence). The CDR3 covers 15 residues. V lost 4 bases to trimming and J lost 4 bases, with 17 bases between them. The CDR3: CSAKDRPKGNQPQHF. The CDR3 DNA follows: TGCAGTGCTAAGGACAGACCAAAAGGGAATCAGCCCCAGCATTTT.